This T cell receptor (beta chain) was identified in a study of T-cell reconstitution after alpha-beta-depleted transplantation in children. Study conclusions and caveats: The origin of high day-60 TCRbeta diversity in some patients lay in surviving recipient T cells and thymic progenitors. After one year, T-cell counts and TCRbeta diversity mostly came from new T cells. After transplant, at about two months, alpha-beta T cells were reportedly derived from several hundred expanded graft clones.

The library targeted TCRbeta and was prepared with unique molecular identifiers. TCRdb re-analysed the PCR reads in MiXCR, keeping a single row per CDR3 protein. The table lists roughly 570,000 distinct CDR3 sequences, more than 20% of them singletons. Regarding this clonotype: Its antigen is undetermined.

Germline CDR1 is SGHTA and CDR2 is FQGNSA. V was shortened by 3 bases and J by 2 bases, with 10 bases between the two germline ends. This CDR3 comprises 14 residues. V gene TRBV7-2 combines with J gene TRBJ1-2; no reliable D call. The sequence was collected from a boy younger than two with Wiskott-Aldrich syndrome, due to receive a stem cell transplant. The sample consisted of PBMCs, taken before TCRalphabeta/CD19-depleted stem cell transplant. CDR3 in amino acids: CASSFLSLNYGYTF. The CDR3, as DNA: TGTGCCAGCAGCTTTTTGTCCTTGAACTATGGCTACACCTTC.